This T cell receptor (beta chain) emerged from a study of graft-versus-host responses after intestinal transplantation. Remarks on this clone: Antigen: not known.

TCRdb keeps only in-frame clones here, not all; method: immunoSEQ multiplex PCR. Among about 85,000 clones listed, approximately 90% were seen once. The CDR3 extends over 13 amino acids. V was trimmed by 2 bases and J by 6 bases, leaving 10 bases between them. The V gene's germline CDR1 is MGHRA and CDR2 YSYEKL. The sample in question was unstimulated CD8+ T cells sorted from spleen or lymph node cells, obtained before transplant. The V call is TRBV4-1, the J call TRBJ1-1; no firm D call. This TCR derives from a human donor who was the organ donor for an intestinal transplant. The CDR3 is CASSQMENAEAFF. The CDR3 nucleotides are TGCGCCAGCAGCCAAATGGAGAATGCTGAAGCTTTCTTT.